The clone carrying this T cell receptor beta chain appeared a few times. The germline V gene encodes CDR1 SGHNT and CDR2 YYREEE (reference sequence). V was shortened by 0 bases and J by 1 base, with 7 bases between the two germline ends. CDR3 length equals 15 residues. The sample originates from a study of blood T cell repertoires in COVID-19. Profiling relied on immunoSEQ multiplex PCR, and the TCRdb table lists in-frame clones only, not all of them. The repertoire holds approximately 330,000 clones, with around 86% as singletons. The source of this sequence is a woman aged 40 to 55 with acute COVID-19. Sequenced input: PBMCs or T cells enriched from blood (not recorded which). The chain employs TRBV5-4 and TRBJ2-2; D possibly corresponds to TRBD1 (6 bases). The CDR3 DNA reads TGTGCCAGCAGCTTGGCAGGGGAGAACACCGGGGAGCTGTTTTTT. Amino acid sequence: CASSLAGENTGELFF.